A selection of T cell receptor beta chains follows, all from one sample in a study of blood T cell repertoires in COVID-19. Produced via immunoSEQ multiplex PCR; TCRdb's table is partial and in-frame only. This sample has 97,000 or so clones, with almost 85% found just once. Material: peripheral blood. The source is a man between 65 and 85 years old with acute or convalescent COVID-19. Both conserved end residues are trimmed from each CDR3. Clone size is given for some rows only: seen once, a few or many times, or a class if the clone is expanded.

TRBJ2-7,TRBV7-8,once,ASSRGGVVDEQY
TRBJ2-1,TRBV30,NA,AWSVRRMSSYNEQF
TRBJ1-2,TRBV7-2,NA,ASSTDRSRNYGYT
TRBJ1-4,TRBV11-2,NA,ASSSRTGEKLF
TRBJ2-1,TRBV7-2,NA,ASSPSTSRATEQF
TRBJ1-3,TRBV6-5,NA,ASSYGQGAAGNTIY
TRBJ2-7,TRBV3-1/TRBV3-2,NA,ASSSGETGQY
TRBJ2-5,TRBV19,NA,ASKTGTDVRETQY
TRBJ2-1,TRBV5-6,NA,ASSPDGRGTGRQF
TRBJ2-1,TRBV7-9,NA,ASSLTASSEQF
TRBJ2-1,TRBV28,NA,ASSLGIGTSGNNEQF
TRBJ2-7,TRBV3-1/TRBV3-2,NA,ASSQEAGNFYEQY
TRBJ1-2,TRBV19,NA,ASSLGQGAGGYT
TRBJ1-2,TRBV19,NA,ASRTGWSGYT
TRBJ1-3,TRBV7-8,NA,ASSNQTGTGNTIY
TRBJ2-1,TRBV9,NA,ASSRLAVNNEQF
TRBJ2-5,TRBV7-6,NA,ASSSERRRRIQETQY
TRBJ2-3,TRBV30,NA,AWSVRGADTQY
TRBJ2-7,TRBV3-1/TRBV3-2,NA,ASRGKSRGLFYEQY
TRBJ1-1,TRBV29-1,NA,SVELTEAF
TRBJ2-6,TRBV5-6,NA,ASSLWGSTSSGANVLT
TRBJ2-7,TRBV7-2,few,ASSFPRLGLLSYEQY
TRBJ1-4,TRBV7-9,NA,ASSHIIPTGENEKLF
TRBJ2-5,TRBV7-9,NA,ASSSRLATQETQY
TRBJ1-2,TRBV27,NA,ASRIGQGGYT
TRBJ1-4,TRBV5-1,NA,ASSQGIGNEKLF
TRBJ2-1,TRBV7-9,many,ASSLEPSERPDNEQF
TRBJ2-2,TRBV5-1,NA,ASIPASGSLGTGELF
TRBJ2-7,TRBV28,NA,ASSFTGTGAKRYSYEQY
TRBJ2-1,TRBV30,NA,AWSVTSASEQF
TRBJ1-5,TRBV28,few,ASNPGGNQPQH